Sequencing of this T cell receptor beta chain was carried out in a study of blood T cell repertoires in COVID-19. V lost 6 bases to trimming and J lost 4 bases, with 7 bases between them. The CDR3 length is 12 residues. The table came from immunoSEQ multiplex PCR; TCRdb's copy has only in-frame clones and leaves some out. The sample comprises around 140,000 clones, roughly 84% of which are singletons, and over 1.1% rests with the top ten. The chain joins TRBV12-3 or TRBV12-4 to TRBJ2-1; D is perhaps TRBD1 (6 bases). The specimen was peripheral blood. The clonotype originates from a man in his 60s with acute or convalescent COVID-19. The CDR3 reads CASSTGYNEQFF. In DNA form, the CDR3 reads TGTGCCAGCAGCACAGGGTACAATGAGCAGTTCTTC.